The next 20 T cell receptor beta chains were all read from a single sample in a study of shared clonotypes between healthy human individuals. TCRdb's table, derived via immunoSEQ multiplex PCR, lists solely in-frame clones and lacks some. The sample includes 2 million to 2.5 million clones, 95% of them seen just once. Sequenced: naive CD4+ T cells sorted from blood. Subset noted: CD45RA+ positively selected. Every receptor here comes from a man younger than 35 in good health.

This chain connects TRBV5-1 to TRBJ1-2; D is unclear. The ends were cut back, 2 bases at V and 4 bases at J, with 9 bases in the middle. Germline loops: CDR1 SGHRS, CDR2 YFSETQ. The CDR3 is made up of 13 amino acids. Written as DNA, the CDR3 is TGCGCCAGCAGCTTCACAGTGACCTATGGCTACACCTTC. This codes for CASSFTVTYGYTF.

The chain has TRBV2 and TRBJ1-2; D not certain. CDR3 length: 15 amino acids. Germline-derived CDR1 and CDR2 are SNHLY and FYNNEI. The germline V and J ends were trimmed by 4 bases and 6 bases, with 18 bases remaining between them. The CDR3 sequence: CASSAGGVELNGYTF. CDR3 bases: TGTGCCAGCAGTGCGGGTGGAGTCGAGCTGAATGGCTACACCTTC.

CDR3 residues: CASSLVPLSGRFSYEQYF. DNA of the CDR3: TGTGCCAGCAGCTTAGTGCCCCTTAGCGGGAGGTTCTCCTACGAGCAGTACTTC. J is TRBJ2-7 and V is TRBV7-2; TRBD2 agrees at 10 bases. The trim removed 1 base at V and 0 bases at J, leaving 9 bases unmatched. Germline-derived CDR1 and CDR2 are SGHTA and FQGNSA. The CDR3 loop spans 18 amino acids. Full variable domain (missing parts from reference TRBV7-2 and TRBJ2-7): GAGVSQSPSNKVTEKGKDVELRCDPISGHTALYWYRQSLGQGLEFLIYFQGNSAPDKSGLPSDRFSAERTGGSVSTLTIQRTQQEDSAVYLCASSLVPLSGRFSYEQYFGPGTRLTVT.

For this clone: This sample includes further DNA sequences coding for the same CDR3. This chain uses TRBV25-1 with TRBJ1-2; D not resolved. The CDR3 is 12 amino acids. Deletions cut 1 base from V and 4 bases from J, with 4 bases between. From germline, CDR1 is MGHDK and CDR2 SYGVNS. CDR3 coding DNA: TGTGCCAGCAGTGAATCGGGCTATGGCTACACCTTC. Translating gives CASSESGYGYTF.

The genes are TRBV30 and TRBJ2-7; weak D call: TRBD1 (5 bases). Germline V lookup: CDR1 GTSNPN, CDR2 SVGIG (reference sequence). This CDR3 is built from 13 residues. Trimming shortened V by 4 bases and J by 1 base, and 11 bases separated the two germline ends. As DNA, the CDR3 is TGTGCCTGGACGAATGGGGCATCCTACGAGCAGTACTTC. This codes for CAWTNGASYEQYF.

This rearrangement joins TRBV25-1 to TRBJ1-6; no firm D call. This CDR3 has 14 amino acids. The V gene lost 8 bases and the J gene lost 0 bases, with 8 bases spanning the gap. Germline CDR1 MGHDK, CDR2 SYGVNS. CDR3 region: CASGESSYNSPLHF. For the CDR3, the DNA is TGTGCCAGCGGGGAGAGCTCCTATAATTCACCCCTCCACTTT.

The rearrangement joins TRBV5-1 to TRBJ2-3; D unclear. Germline V gene data show CDR1 as SGHRS and CDR2 as YFSETQ. V was cut by 0 bases and J by 0 bases, with 14 bases left in between. The CDR3 runs to 17 residues. As DNA, the CDR3 is TGCGCCAGCAGCTTGGTATCTCGTACCCTTAGCACAGATACGCAGTATTTT. This sequence encodes CASSLVSRTLSTDTQYF.

The J gene is TRBJ1-2, the V gene TRBV2; D is uncertain. In germline, CDR1 is SNHLY, CDR2 FYNNEI. This CDR3 comprises 12 residues. V dropped 4 bases and J dropped 4 bases, with 7 bases sitting between them. CDR3 protein: CASSVFSYGYTF. CDR3 DNA: TGTGCCAGCAGTGTCTTCAGCTATGGCTACACCTTC.

The chain couples TRBV6-5 to TRBJ1-4, with D perhaps TRBD1 (6 bases). The V gene lost 5 bases and the J gene lost 6 bases, with 10 bases spanning the gap. This CDR3 is 13 amino acids long. From germline, CDR1 is MNHEY and CDR2 SVGAGI. CDR3 in DNA: TGTGCCAGCAGTCCAGGGGCATATGAAAAACTGTTTTTT. Translation gives CASSPGAYEKLFF.

The V call is TRBV10-3, the J call TRBJ2-7, with 10 positions matching TRBD1. Germline CDR1 and CDR2: ENHRY and SYGVKD. Trimming at V came to 4 bases and at J to 6 bases, leaving 3 bases not matched to a gene. The CDR3 is 13 amino acids. The DNA for the CDR3 is TGTGCCATCAGTGGACAGGGGGCTGTCGAGCAGTACTTC. It yields the protein CAISGQGAVEQYF.

The chain is built from TRBV7-9 and TRBJ1-2; 10 positions agree with TRBD1. The CDR3 consists of 15 residues. J lost 4 bases, V lost 5 bases, and 7 bases had no gene match. The germline V gene has CDR1 SEHNR and CDR2 FQNEAQ (reference sequence). CDR3 sequence (DNA): TGTGCCAGCAGCCCGGGACAGGGGCCCTTCTATGGCTACACCTTC. It is translated as CASSPGQGPFYGYTF. The full variable domain, in which reference TRBV7-9 and TRBJ1-2 provide the parts outside the CDR3, is DTGVSQNPRHKITKRGQNVTFRCDPISEHNRLYWYRQTLGQGPEFLTYFQNEAQLEKSRLLSDRFSAERPKGSFSTLEIQRTEQGDSAMYLCASSPGQGPFYGYTFGSGTRLTVV.

With respect to this clone: Additional DNA sequences in this sample encode the identical CDR3. The chain carries TRBV7-6 and TRBJ2-5, with D tentatively TRBD1 (5 bases). This CDR3 comprises 14 residues. Germline V lookup: CDR1 SGHVS, CDR2 FNYEAQ. Trimming took 1 base from V and 1 from J, leaving 7 bases between them. Written as DNA, the CDR3 is TGTGCCAGCAGCTTAGGGACAATCCAAGAGACCCAGTACTTC. This translates into CASSLGTIQETQYF. The full variable domain, with the rest looked up from reference TRBV7-6 and TRBJ2-5, is GAGVSQSPRYKVTKRGQDVALRCDPISGHVSLYWYRQALGQGPEFLTYFNYEAQQDKSGLPNDRFSAERPEGSISTLTIQRTEQRDSAMYRCASSLGTIQETQYFGPGTRLLVL.

The chain uses TRBV19 and TRBJ1-2; TRBD1 matches at 7 bases. This CDR3 region has 14 residues. CDR1 is LNHDA, CDR2 SQIVND, per germline (reference sequence). Trimming took 8 bases from V and 2 from J; bases not matched to a gene: 8. In nucleotides, the CDR3 is TGTGCCAGTTTAGACCGGGACAGCAACTATGGCTACACCTTC. It encodes CASLDRDSNYGYTF.

The chain carries TRBV7-2 and TRBJ1-1; a weak D match, TRBD1 (5 bases). Per germline, CDR1 SGHTA and CDR2 FQGNSA. The V end lost 6 bases, the J end lost 3 bases, and 20 bases lay between the germline ends. The CDR3 is 16 residues long. CDR3 bases: TGTGCCAGCAGTACAGAGGGGCAAAATAAGGACACTGAAGCTTTCTTT. Translating gives CASSTEGQNKDTEAFF.

The CDR3 DNA is TGCGCCAGCAGCTTGGGTACGGCAGGTCGGAATTCACCCCTCCACTTT. Translating gives CASSLGTAGRNSPLHF. The chain employs TRBV5-1 and TRBJ1-6; D uncertain. The germline CDR1 and CDR2 sequences are SGHRS and YFSETQ. CDR3 size: 16 residues. V dropped 0 bases and J dropped 7 bases, with 14 bases sitting between them.

V gene TRBV28 combines with J gene TRBJ2-5; 8 bases are a match to TRBD1. V shed 5 bases, J shed 4 bases, and the junction held 9 bases outside the gene matches. CDR1 MDHEN and CDR2 SYDVKM come from the germline V gene. The CDR3 has 15 amino acids. CDR3 sequence: CASSPAPGGLETQYF. For the CDR3, the DNA is TGTGCCAGCAGTCCCGCCCCAGGGGGCTTAGAGACCCAGTACTTC.

The chain combines TRBV28 with TRBJ2-3; 7 nucleotides align to TRBD2. J gave up 2 bases and V 9 bases, and 11 bases lay outside the gene matches. CDR1 is MDHEN, CDR2 SYDVKM, per germline. The length of the CDR3 is 15 residues. The CDR3 DNA is TGTGCCAGTATCTCGGGGGGTACCCCCACAGATACGCAGTATTTT. This codes for CASISGGTPTDTQYF.

This chain joins TRBV19 and TRBJ1-1; D uncertain. Deletions cut 5 bases from V and 4 bases from J, with 14 bases between. This CDR3 contains 14 residues. The germline V gene encodes CDR1 LNHDA and CDR2 SQIVND (reference sequence). In DNA, the CDR3 is TGTGCCAGTAGTCTCCCGACCGGAGGCACTGAAGCTTTCTTT. It translates to CASSLPTGGTEAFF.

In the case of this clone: Distinct nucleotide sequences in the sample also encode this CDR3. V usage is TRBV5-5 and J usage is TRBJ2-7, with no clear D. V was trimmed by 2 bases and J by 3 bases, leaving 9 bases between them. This CDR3 has 13 residues. Per the germline V gene, CDR1 is SGHKS and CDR2 is YYEKEE (reference sequence). Here the CDR3 DNA reads TGTGCCAGCAGCTTTTCTGGCGACTACGAGCAGTACTTC. As protein: CASSFSGDYEQYF.

The J gene is TRBJ2-1, the V gene TRBV30; D remains ambiguous. Trimming shortened V by 5 bases and J by 0 bases, and 11 bases separated the two germline ends. CDR3 length: 14 residues. Germline V gene data show CDR1 as GTSNPN and CDR2 as SVGIG (reference sequence). The CDR3 loop reads CAWSSIGSYNEQFF. The DNA of the CDR3 is TGTGCCTGGTCGTCGATAGGCTCCTACAATGAGCAGTTCTTC.